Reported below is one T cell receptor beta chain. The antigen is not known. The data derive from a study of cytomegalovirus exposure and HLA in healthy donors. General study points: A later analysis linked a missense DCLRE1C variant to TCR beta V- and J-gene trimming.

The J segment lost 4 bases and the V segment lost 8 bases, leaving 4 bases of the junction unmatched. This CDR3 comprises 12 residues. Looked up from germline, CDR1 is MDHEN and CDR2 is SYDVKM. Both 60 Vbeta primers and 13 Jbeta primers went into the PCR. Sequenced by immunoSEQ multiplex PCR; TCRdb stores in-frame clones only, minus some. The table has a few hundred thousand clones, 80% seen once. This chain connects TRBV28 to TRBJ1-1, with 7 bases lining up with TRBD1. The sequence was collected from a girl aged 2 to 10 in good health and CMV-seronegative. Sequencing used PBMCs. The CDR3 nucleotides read TGTGCCAGCTGGGACAGCCTCACTGAAGCTTTCTTT. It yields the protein CASWDSLTEAFF.